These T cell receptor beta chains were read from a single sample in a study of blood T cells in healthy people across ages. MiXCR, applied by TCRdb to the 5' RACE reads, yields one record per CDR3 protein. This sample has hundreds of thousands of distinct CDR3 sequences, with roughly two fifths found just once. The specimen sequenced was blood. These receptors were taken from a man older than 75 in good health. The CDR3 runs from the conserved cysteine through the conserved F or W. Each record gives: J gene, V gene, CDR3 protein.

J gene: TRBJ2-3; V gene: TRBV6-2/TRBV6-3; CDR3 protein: CASSQRVASSTDTQYF
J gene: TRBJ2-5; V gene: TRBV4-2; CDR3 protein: CASSRSGVREETQYF
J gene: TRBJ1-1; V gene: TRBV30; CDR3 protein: CAWSVRGGTEAFF
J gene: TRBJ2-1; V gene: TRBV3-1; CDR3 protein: CASSLGLVAVQFF
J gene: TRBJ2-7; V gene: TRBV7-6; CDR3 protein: CAHTVRLANYEQYF
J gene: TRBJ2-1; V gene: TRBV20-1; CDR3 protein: CSARGEISGLSSYNEQFF
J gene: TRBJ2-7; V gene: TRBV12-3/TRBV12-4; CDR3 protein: CASSFQARYEQYF
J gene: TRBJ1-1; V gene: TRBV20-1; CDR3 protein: CSARGITRTTNTEAFF
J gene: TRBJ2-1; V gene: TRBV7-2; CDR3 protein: CASCLAVYNEQFF
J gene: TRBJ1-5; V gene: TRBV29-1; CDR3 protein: CSVRQGDQPQHF
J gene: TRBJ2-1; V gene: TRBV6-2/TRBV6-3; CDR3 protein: CASSYQSGKMDEQFF
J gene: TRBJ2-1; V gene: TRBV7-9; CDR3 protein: CASSSRTGTGNEQFF
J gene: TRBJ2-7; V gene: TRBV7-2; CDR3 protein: CASSLNKGQSYEQYF
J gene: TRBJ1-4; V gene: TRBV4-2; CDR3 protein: CASSPGHATNEKLFF
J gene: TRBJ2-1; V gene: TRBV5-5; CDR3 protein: CASSLGDLYNEQFF
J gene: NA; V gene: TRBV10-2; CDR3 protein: CASKVRTGEQYF
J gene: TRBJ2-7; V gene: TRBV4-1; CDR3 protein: CASSQQKDRAYSYEQYF
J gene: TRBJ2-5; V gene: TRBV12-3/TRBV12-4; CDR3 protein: CASSLHGGGETQYF
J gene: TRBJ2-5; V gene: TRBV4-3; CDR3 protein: CASSQGSLTGRETQYF
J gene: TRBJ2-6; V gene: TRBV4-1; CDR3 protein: CASSQDRRLGANVLTF
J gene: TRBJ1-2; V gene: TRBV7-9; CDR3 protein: CASSPGQAPNYGYTF
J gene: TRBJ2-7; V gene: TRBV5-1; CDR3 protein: CASSGGGEQYF
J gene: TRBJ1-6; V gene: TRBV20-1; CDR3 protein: CSARDSSGPYNSPLHF
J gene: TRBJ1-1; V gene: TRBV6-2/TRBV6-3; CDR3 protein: CATYDFLEAFF
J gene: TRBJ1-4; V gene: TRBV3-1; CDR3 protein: CASRETGTGREKLFF
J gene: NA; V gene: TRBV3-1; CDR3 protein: CATRLRQSLETQYF
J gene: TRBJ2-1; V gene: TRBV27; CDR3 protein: CASSLRGRANYNEQFF
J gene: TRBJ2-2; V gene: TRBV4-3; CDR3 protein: CASSQRGGEGTGELFF
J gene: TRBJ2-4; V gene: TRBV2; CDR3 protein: CASSEEDRALAKNIQYF
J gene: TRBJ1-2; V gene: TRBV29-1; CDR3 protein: CSVEANNYGYTF